This T cell receptor (beta chain) derives from a study of T cells in Graves' hyperthyroidism and ophthalmopathy. Study-level findings and limits: Blood shared most expanded thyroid clonotypes above 0.001.

Criteria for exclusion of patients were uncontrolled infection, other autoimmune disease, pregnancy or lactation. This clonotype turned up a few times. Its antigen remains unknown. Trimming removed 4 bases at V and 3 bases at J, with 8 bases between. This CDR3 has 13 amino acids. CDR1 is KGHDR and CDR2 is SFDVKD in the germline V gene. Researchers amplified the TCR beta CDR3 regions from RNA transcripts. An initial round of RT-PCR targeting the TCR CDR3 relied on the HTBI primer set. Using its own MiXCR run on the multiplex PCR reads, TCRdb lists one record per CDR3 protein. The data contain 450,000 to 650,000 distinct CDR3 sequences, around 21% of them singletons.

The genes are TRBV24-1 and TRBJ1-2, with no clear D. Material for sequencing was blood. The receptor comes from a man aged 18 to 30 with Graves' hyperthyroidism. CDR3 sequence reads: CATSDGYYYGYTF. DNA of the CDR3: TGTGCCACCAGTGACGGGTATTACTATGGCTACACCTTC.